The clone carrying this T cell receptor (beta chain) was counted only a few times. Its antigen is unknown. V lost 4 bases to trimming and J lost 6 bases; unmatched junction nucleotides: 11. The CDR3 length is 15 residues. CDR1 GTSNPN and CDR2 SVGIG come from the germline V gene (reference sequence). The entry originates in a study of siplizumab effects on memory and regulatory T cells. Generated by immunoSEQ multiplex PCR, the TCRdb table keeps only in-frame clones and is missing some. The repertoire has about 13,000 clones, approximately 37% of them found once; the top ten carry roughly 9.1%. A 37°C coculture lasting less than 7 days was applied to the mixed lymphocyte reaction cells.

The sample comprised CFSE-low (dividing) CD8+ T cells sorted from an allogeneic mixed lymphocyte reaction. This chain uses TRBV30 with TRBJ2-1; 8 nucleotides align to TRBD2. This clonotype was sampled from a human donor in good health; the cells came from an allogeneic mixed lymphocyte reaction. In DNA form, the CDR3 reads TGTGCCTGGAATTTGTGGGCCGGGGGGGGCAATGAGCAGTTCTTC. This codes for CAWNLWAGGGNEQFF.